This T cell receptor (beta chain) was recorded in a study of T cell changes during pregnancy in multiple sclerosis. The table came from immunoSEQ multiplex PCR; TCRdb's copy has only in-frame clones and leaves some out. The repertoire holds approximately 83,000 clones, around 93% seen once, with 2.2% in the top ten. Germline-derived CDR1 and CDR2 are MNHNY and SVGAGI (reference sequence). This CDR3 has 15 residues. V shed 6 bases and J shed 3 bases, with 18 bases lying between them. The V gene is TRBV6-6, the J gene TRBJ2-7; D possibly corresponds to TRBD2 (5 bases). The starting material was peripheral blood, obtained in the third trimester of pregnancy. The receptor was isolated from a female donor with multiple sclerosis, enrolled in a pregnancy study. CDR3 coding DNA: TGTGCCAGCAGGATGGGTCGAGCGGAGAGCTACGAGCAGTACTTC. Its protein product is CASRMGRAESYEQYF.